What follows are 7 T cell receptor beta chains derived from one specimen sequenced in a study of cytotoxic CD8 clonotypes in ibrutinib-treated CLL. TCRdb keeps only in-frame clones here, not all; method: immunoSEQ multiplex PCR. The sample lists some 150,000 clones, 70% to 80% occurring once. The sample in question was PBMCs, obtained after 12 months of ibrutinib treatment. These receptor sequences come from a human donor with chronic lymphocytic leukemia.

The chain employs TRBV4-2 and TRBJ1-6; D possibly corresponds to TRBD1 (5 bases). Between the trimmed V and J ends, which lost 3 bases and 0 bases, there was a span of 12 bases. Looked up from germline, CDR1 is LGHNA and CDR2 is YNFKEQ. The CDR3 length is 17 residues. The CDR3 sequence is CASSQEGRSSYNSPLHF. For the CDR3, the DNA is TGTGCCAGCAGCCAGGAGGGACGTAGCTCCTATAATTCACCCCTCCACTTT.

This clone was found a few times. For the CDR3, the DNA is TGCGCCAGCAGTGAAGGCGGATGCAATCAGCCCCAGCATTTT. Protein sequence: CASSEGGCNQPQHF. This chain connects TRBV10-1 to TRBJ1-5; the D is unclear. The CDR3 is 14 residues long. Germline loops: CDR1 WNHNN, CDR2 SYGVQD (reference sequence). Trimming removed 3 bases from V and 2 bases from J, with 8 bases in between.

This rearrangement joins TRBV28 to TRBJ2-1, with 9 nucleotides matching TRBD1. Germline trimming cut 10 bases from V and 8 bases from J; bases unmatched to any gene: 9. CDR1 and CDR2 (germline): MDHEN, SYDVKM. This CDR3 is 13 amino acids long. As DNA, the CDR3 is TGTGCCACCCGGACAGGGGTGGGTTATGAGCAGTTCTTC. As protein: CATRTGVGYEQFF.

In this sample, this clone turned up a few times. The gene calls are TRBV29-1 and TRBJ1-4, with TRBD1 as a possible D gene (6 bases). Between the trimmed V and J ends, which lost 7 bases and 5 bases, there was a span of 14 bases. This CDR3 spans 13 amino acids. Germline CDR1 reads SQVTM; CDR2 reads ANQGSEA. The chain's CDR3 is CSATGQLNEKLFF. The CDR3 bases are TGCAGCGCCACGGGACAACTAAATGAAAAACTGTTTTTT.

The genes are TRBV7-9 and TRBJ1-1; weak D call: TRBD1 (6 bases). Between the trimmed V and J ends, which lost 3 bases and 4 bases, there was a span of 9 bases. The CDR3 loop spans 13 amino acids. CDR1 and CDR2 from the germline V gene are SEHNR and FQNEAQ (reference sequence). CDR3 sequence reads: CASSFQGPTEAFF. CDR3 sequence (DNA): TGTGCCAGCAGCTTTCAGGGGCCCACTGAAGCTTTCTTT.

A few counts support this clone. V is TRBV14 and J is TRBJ2-1, with D perhaps assigned TRBD1 or TRBD2 (6 bases each). Germline CDR1 reads SGHDN; CDR2 reads FVKESK. This CDR3 is built from 14 residues. V was trimmed by 1 base and J by 15 bases, leaving 19 bases between them. The DNA of the CDR3 is TGTGCCAGCAGCCAAGTGGGGGCAAGGGGGGCCCCGTTCTTC. As protein: CASSQVGARGAPFF.

The V and J genes are TRBV27 and TRBJ2-2; D gene unclear. CDR1 and CDR2 from the germline V gene are MNHEY and SMNVEV (reference sequence). Trimming removed 2 bases at V and 6 bases at J, with 13 bases between. This CDR3 comprises 15 residues. The CDR3 region is CASSLAMGGPGELFF. The CDR3 region has the DNA TGTGCCAGCAGTTTAGCCATGGGTGGCCCCGGGGAGCTGTTTTTT.